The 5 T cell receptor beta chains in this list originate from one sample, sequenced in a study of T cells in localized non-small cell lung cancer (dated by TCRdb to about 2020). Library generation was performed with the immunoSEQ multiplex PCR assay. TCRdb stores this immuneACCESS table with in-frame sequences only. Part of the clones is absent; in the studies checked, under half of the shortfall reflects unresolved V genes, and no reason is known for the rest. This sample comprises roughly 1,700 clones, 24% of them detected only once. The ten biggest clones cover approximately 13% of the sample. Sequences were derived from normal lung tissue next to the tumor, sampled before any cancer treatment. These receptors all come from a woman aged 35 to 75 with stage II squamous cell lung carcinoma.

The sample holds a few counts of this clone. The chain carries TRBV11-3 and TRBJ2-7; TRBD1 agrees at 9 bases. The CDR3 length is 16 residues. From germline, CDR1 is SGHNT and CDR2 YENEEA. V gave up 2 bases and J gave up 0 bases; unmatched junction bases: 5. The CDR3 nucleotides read TGTGCCAGCAGCTTAAGGTGGGACAGGGACTCCTACGAGCAGTACTTC. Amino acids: CASSLRWDRDSYEQYF.

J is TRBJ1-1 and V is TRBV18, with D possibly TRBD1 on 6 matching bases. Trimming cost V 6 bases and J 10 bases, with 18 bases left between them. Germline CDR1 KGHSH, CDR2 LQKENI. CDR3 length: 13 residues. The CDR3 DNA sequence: TGTGCCAGCTCCTCGTCCGACACCAGGGGAGCTTTCTTT. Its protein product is CASSSSDTRGAFF. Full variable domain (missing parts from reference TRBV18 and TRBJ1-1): NAGVMQNPRHLVRRRGQEARLRCSPMKGHSHVYWYRQLPEEGLKFMVYLQKENIIDESGMPKERFSAEFPKEGPSILRIQQVVRGDSAAYFCASSSSDTRGAFFGQGTRLTVV.

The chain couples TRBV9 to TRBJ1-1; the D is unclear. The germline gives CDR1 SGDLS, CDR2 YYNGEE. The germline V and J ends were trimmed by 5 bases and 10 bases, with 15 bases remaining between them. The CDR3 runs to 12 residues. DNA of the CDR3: TGTGCCAGCAGTGAAGAGGTAAAGGGAGCTTTCTTT. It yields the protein CASSEEVKGAFF.

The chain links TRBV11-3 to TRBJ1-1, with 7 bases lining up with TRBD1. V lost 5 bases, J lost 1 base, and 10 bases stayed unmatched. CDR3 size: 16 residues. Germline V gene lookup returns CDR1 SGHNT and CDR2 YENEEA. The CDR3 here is CASSRTTGASNTEAFF. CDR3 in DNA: TGTGCCAGCAGCCGCACCACAGGGGCATCGAACACTGAAGCTTTCTTT.

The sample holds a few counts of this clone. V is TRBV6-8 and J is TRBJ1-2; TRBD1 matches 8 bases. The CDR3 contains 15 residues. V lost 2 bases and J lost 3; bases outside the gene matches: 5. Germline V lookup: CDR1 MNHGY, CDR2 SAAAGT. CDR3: CASSYGQGGDYGYTF. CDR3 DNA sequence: TGTGCCAGCAGTTACGGACAGGGAGGAGACTATGGCTACACCTTC.